These 21 T cell receptor beta chains originate from one sample sequenced in a study of blood T cell repertoires in COVID-19. TCRdb's copy holds only in-frame clones and misses some; the assay was immunoSEQ multiplex PCR. Of under 150,000 clones in the sample, 80% to 85% were seen once. The sample was peripheral blood. These receptors were collected from a woman aged 60-75 years with active or convalescent COVID-19.

The sample holds one count of this clone. The V gene is TRBV21-1, the J gene TRBJ1-2; the D call TRBD1 from the table was never checked on the DNA. TRBV21-1 is an annotated pseudogene. The CDR3 has 17 residues. DNA for the CDR3: TGTGCCAGCACGGGGGGACAGGGCGATTTCAAGGACTATGGCTACACCTTC. This sequence encodes CASTGGQGDFKDYGYTF.

This chain connects TRBV4-2 to TRBJ2-3; 8 bases match TRBD2. Germline V gene sequence: CDR1 LGHNA, CDR2 YNFKEQ. The CDR3 is 15 residues long. Losses at the gene ends were 4 bases for V and 2 bases for J; bases not matched to a gene: 5. CDR3 sequence: CASSPLAGYTDTQYF. Here the CDR3 DNA reads TGTGCCAGCAGCCCGTTAGCGGGGTACACAGATACGCAGTATTTT.

CDR3 sequence (DNA): TGTGCCAGTAGTGAACAGGATGGAGAGCAGTACGTC. This gives the protein CASSEQDGEQYV. This sequence joins TRBV19 and TRBJ2-7, with D possibly TRBD1 on 5 matching bases. The V and J ends lost 5 bases and 7 bases respectively, with 12 bases between them. The CDR3 is 12 residues long. Germline CDR1 and CDR2: LNHDA and SQIVND (reference sequence).

This chain uses TRBV28 with TRBJ2-3, with D perhaps TRBD2 (5 bases). There are 12 residues in the CDR3. Between the trimmed V and J ends, which lost 8 bases and 2 bases, there was a span of 8 bases. Germline loops: CDR1 MDHEN, CDR2 SYDVKM. CDR3 amino acids: CASVDYTDTQYF. CDR3 DNA: TGTGCCAGCGTAGACTACACAGATACGCAGTATTTT. Filled out from reference TRBV28 and TRBJ2-3, the complete variable domain reads DVKVTQSSRYLVKRTGEKVFLECVQDMDHENMFWYRQDPGLGLRLIYFSYDVKMKEKGDIPEGYSVSREKKERFSLILESASTNQTSMYLCASVDYTDTQYFGPGTRLTVL.

This clone turned up a few times. The V gene is TRBV19, the J gene TRBJ2-1, with D possibly matching TRBD1 (6 bases). Germline V gene lookup returns CDR1 LNHDA and CDR2 SQIVND (reference sequence). There are 14 residues in the CDR3. The germline V and J ends were trimmed by 3 bases and 7 bases, with 13 bases remaining between them. The CDR3 coding sequence is TGTGCCAGTAGTATTATGACAGGTCCGAATGAGCAGTTCTTC. This encodes CASSIMTGPNEQFF.

The rearrangement uses TRBV30 and TRBJ2-7; D may be TRBD1 (5 bases). From germline, CDR1 is GTSNPN and CDR2 SVGIG (reference sequence). Trimming took off 6 bases at V and 4 bases at J, with 13 bases between the two ends. This CDR3 has 12 amino acids. The CDR3 region is CACSRGLYEQYF. The CDR3 DNA follows: TGTGCCTGTTCTAGGGGCCTGTACGAGCAGTACTTC.

This clone was observed a few times. V and J are TRBV28 and TRBJ2-2, with 8 bases lining up with TRBD1. The CDR3 sequence is 16 residues long. V shed 6 bases, J shed 5 bases, and the junction held 11 bases outside the gene matches. Germline values: CDR1 MDHEN, CDR2 SYDVKM. CDR3 loop: CASSPLNRGITGELFF. The CDR3 DNA reads as TGTGCCAGCAGCCCCCTCAACAGGGGGATAACCGGGGAGCTGTTTTTT.

The V gene is TRBV30, the J gene TRBJ1-2; no reliable D call. V shed 0 bases and J shed 8 bases, with 10 bases lying between them. Germline assignment: CDR1 GTSNPN and CDR2 SVGIG (reference sequence). This CDR3 contains 12 residues. CDR3 in DNA: TGTGCCTGGAGTGTACTCGCCCGGGGCTACACCTTC. Translation: CAWSVLARGYTF.

The chain employs TRBV7-6 and TRBJ1-5; D may be TRBD1 (6 bases). V shed 1 base and J shed 6 bases, with 13 bases lying between them. Germline loops: CDR1 SGHVS, CDR2 FNYEAQ. This CDR3 region has 15 residues. In DNA, the CDR3 is TGTGCCAGCAGCTTAGAATCGTCCAGGGGTCAGCCCCAGCATTTT. Its protein is CASSLESSRGQPQHF. The complete variable domain, with remaining parts taken from reference TRBV7-6 and TRBJ1-5, reads GAGVSQSPRYKVTKRGQDVALRCDPISGHVSLYWYRQALGQGPEFLTYFNYEAQQDKSGLPNDRFSAERPEGSISTLTIQRTEQRDSAMYRCASSLESSRGQPQHFGDGTRLSIL.

This chain uses TRBV5-6 with TRBJ2-5, with TRBD2 matching over 14 bases. This CDR3 has 16 amino acids. Per the germline V gene, CDR1 is SGHDT and CDR2 is YYEEEE. Trimming at V came to 4 bases and at J to 5 bases, leaving 7 bases not matched to a gene. CDR3: CASSPGTSGSAETQYF. CDR3 coding DNA: TGTGCCAGCAGCCCTGGGACTAGCGGGAGTGCGGAGACCCAGTACTTC.

This clone was counted a single time. The chain is built from TRBV6-2 or TRBV6-3 and TRBJ2-5; no firm D call. The germline V gene has CDR1 MNHEY and CDR2 SVGEGT. The V end lost 5 bases, the J end lost 7 bases, and 8 bases lay between the germline ends. This CDR3 comprises 11 residues. Here the CDR3 reads CASSPGWTQYF. For the CDR3, the DNA is TGTGCCAGCAGTCCCGGGTGGACCCAGTACTTC.

This clone came up a few times. V gene TRBV7-7 combines with J gene TRBJ2-3; 8 bases agree with TRBD2. Trimming cost V 5 bases and J 0 bases; bases outside gene matches: 4. This CDR3 comprises 15 residues. Per the germline V gene, CDR1 is SSHAT and CDR2 is FNYEAQ (reference sequence). CDR3 DNA sequence: TGTGCCAGCAGCCAGGGACTAGGAAGCACAGATACGCAGTATTTT. It encodes CASSQGLGSTDTQYF.

The chain couples TRBV6-5 to TRBJ1-5; TRBD1 agrees at 8 bases. Germline trimming cut 6 bases from V and 5 bases from J; bases unmatched to any gene: 6. The CDR3 contains 14 residues. Germline-derived CDR1 and CDR2 are MNHEY and SVGAGI. CDR3 in amino acids: CASSLSTGDQPQHF. In DNA, the CDR3 is TGTGCCAGCAGCCTCTCGACAGGGGATCAGCCCCAGCATTTT.

The gene calls are TRBV21-1 and TRBJ2-7; the table's D call, TRBD2, has no DNA check behind it. TRBV21-1 is a pseudogene locus. The CDR3 sequence is 16 residues long. CDR3 residues: CASSKRWHRSSYEQYV. Here the CDR3 DNA reads TGTGCCAGCAGCAAAAGGTGGCATCGGAGCTCCTACGAGCAGTACGTC.

The genes are TRBV7-2 and TRBJ1-6, with a tentative D call TRBD1 (5 bases). Germline V gives CDR1 SGHTA, CDR2 FQGNSA. There are 15 residues in the CDR3. Trimming took off 5 bases at V and 10 bases at J, with 18 bases between the two ends. The DNA of the CDR3 is TGTGCCAGCAGCCAAGACCAGGGTCAGTGGTCACCCCTCCACTTT. This sequence encodes CASSQDQGQWSPLHF.

This clone was found a few times. V and J are TRBV28 and TRBJ1-3; 7 nucleotides align to TRBD1. With 6 bases clipped from V and 4 bases from J, the junction kept 12 bases outside the gene matches. Per germline, CDR1 MDHEN and CDR2 SYDVKM. This CDR3 is built from 16 residues. The DNA of the CDR3 is TGTGCCAGCAGCACAACAGGGGACGGCGGCGGAAACACCATATATTTT. Its protein is CASSTTGDGGGNTIYF.

The V gene is TRBV6-5, the J gene TRBJ1-3; TRBD1 agrees at 8 bases. Germline V gene data show CDR1 as MNHEY and CDR2 as SVGAGI. V lost 2 bases, J lost 9 bases, and 6 bases stayed unmatched. The CDR3 runs 14 residues. CDR3 in DNA: TGTGCCAGCAGTTACACCGGACAGGGCGCCACCATATATTTT. This codes for CASSYTGQGATIYF.

The V call is TRBV19, the J call TRBJ2-6; perhaps TRBD1 as D (5 bases). V lost 6 bases and J 0 bases, leaving 18 bases between the germline ends. In germline, CDR1 is LNHDA, CDR2 SQIVND (reference sequence). The CDR3 loop spans 18 amino acids. CDR3 in DNA: TGTGCCAGTAGCCATTGGGGCAGAATTAGCTCTGGGGCCAACGTCCTGACTTTC. Translating gives CASSHWGRISSGANVLTF.

The rearrangement joins TRBV3-1 (or the pseudogene TRBV3-2) to TRBJ2-5; D is uncertain. The germline gives CDR1 LGHDT, CDR2 YNNKEL (reference sequence). The CDR3 is 13 amino acids. Trimming stripped 3 bases from V and 5 bases from J, with 10 bases between. The CDR3 here is CASSHLSRETQYF. The CDR3 DNA reads TGTGCCAGCAGCCACCTGAGCCGGGAGACCCAGTACTTC.

The chain employs TRBV16 and TRBJ1-1, with D hard to call. Germline CDR1 reads KGHSY; CDR2 reads FQNENV. This CDR3 has 12 residues. V lost 1 base, J lost 4 bases, and 4 bases lay in between. The CDR3: CASSQFSTEAFF. The CDR3 bases are TGTGCCAGCAGCCAATTCTCCACTGAAGCTTTCTTT.

This clone was seen just once. CDR3 region: CASTIHRDTEAFF. The CDR3 DNA follows: TGTGCCAGCACTATCCACAGGGACACTGAAGCTTTCTTT. The gene calls are TRBV28 and TRBJ1-1, with D maybe TRBD1 (6 bases). Germline CDR1 MDHEN, CDR2 SYDVKM. Trimming cost V 7 bases and J 3 bases, with 12 bases left between them. The CDR3 runs 13 residues.